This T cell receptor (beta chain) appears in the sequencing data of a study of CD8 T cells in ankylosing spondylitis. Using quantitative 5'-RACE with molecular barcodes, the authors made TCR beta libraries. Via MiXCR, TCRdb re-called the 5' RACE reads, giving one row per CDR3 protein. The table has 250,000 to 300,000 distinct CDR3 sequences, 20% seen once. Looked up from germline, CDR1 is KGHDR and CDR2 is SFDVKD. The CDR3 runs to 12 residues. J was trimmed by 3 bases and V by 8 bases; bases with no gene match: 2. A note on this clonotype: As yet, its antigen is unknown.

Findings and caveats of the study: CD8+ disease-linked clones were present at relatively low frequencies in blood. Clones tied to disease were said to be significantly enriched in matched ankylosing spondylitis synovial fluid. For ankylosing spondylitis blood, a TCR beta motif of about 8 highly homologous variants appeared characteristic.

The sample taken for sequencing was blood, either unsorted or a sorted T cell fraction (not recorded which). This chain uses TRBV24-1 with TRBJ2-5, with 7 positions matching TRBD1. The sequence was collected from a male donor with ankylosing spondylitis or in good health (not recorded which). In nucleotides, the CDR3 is TGTGCCACCAAGGGGGCAGAAGAGACCCAGTACTTC. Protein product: CATKGAEETQYF.